The entry below describes one T cell receptor (beta chain). Its cognate antigen is unknown. This sample was included in a study of monozygotic twins with inflammatory bowel disease. General study results and limits: Clonotypes shared with others were fewer in IBD patients than in healthy twins, especially with disease activity. The data did not back a single strong IBD-associated clonotype or signal.

This CDR3 region has 14 residues. CDR1 and CDR2 from the germline V gene are SGHNT and YYREEE (reference sequence). TCRdb reworked the 5' RACE reads into one entry per CDR3 protein, no DNA. Here the sample table reports roughly 90,000 distinct CDR3 sequences. The TCR sequence derives from a human donor with ulcerative colitis or Crohn's disease, or a healthy co-twin of an affected twin (not recorded which). Sequencing was done on a sample of blood. The chain has TRBV5-4 and TRBJ2-1; TCRdb lists TRBD1, though no DNA is available to test this call. CDR3 in amino acids: CASSRFGLGNEQFF.